What follows describes a single T cell receptor (beta chain). The antigen is unknown. This entry is derived from a study of beta chain features in type 1 diabetes. Study outcomes and limitations: Moderate but significant shortening of TCRB CDR3s was recorded in all four CD4+ subsets from Type 1 diabetes patients.

The CDR3 length is 11 residues. Per germline, CDR1 DFQATT and CDR2 SNEGSKA (reference sequence). V was trimmed by 5 bases and J by 3 bases, leaving 4 bases between them. The authors reverse transcribed all of the isolated RNA, so sequencing captured expressed TCRB transcripts. Sequenced by immunoSEQ multiplex PCR; TCRdb stores in-frame clones only, minus some. The sample carries some 170,000 clones, roughly 59% recorded once. This receptor was identified in a young man with type 1 diabetes. V gene TRBV20-1 combines with J gene TRBJ1-4; D gene uncertain. Specimen: naive CD4+ T cells from blood. The CDR3, as DNA: TGCAGTGCTCTACCTAATGAAAAACTGTTTTTT. It translates to CSALPNEKLFF.